This T cell receptor beta chain derives from a study of T cell repertoires in cytomegalovirus infection. For the study at large: Carrying CMV and the relevant HLA type showed in public TCR beta signatures.

Study findings and constraints: Carriage of CMV together with the relevant HLA was identifiable through cumulative public TCR beta family frequency.

Each CDR3 protein is one row after TCRdb ran MiXCR on the reads. This table has about 740,000 distinct CDR3 sequences, 35% appearing once. CDR1 and CDR2 from the germline V gene are SGHTA and FQGTGA. The CDR3 spans 15 residues, counting both ends. Comment on this clonotype: The antigen remains unidentified. The conserved phenylalanine or tryptophan normally closing the CDR3 is absent here, so this likely arose from a read error. The DNA is left out, because the CDR3 cannot be placed on it with certainty; the CDR3 is given as TCRdb lists it.

The J gene is TRBJ2-1, the V gene TRBV7-3; the DNA was not used to check the table's D call, TRBD2. Sequences were obtained from PBMCs. This receptor was taken from a human donor in good health (CMV status not recorded). Some clones in this sample may be carry-over from other donors' samples. CDR3 amino acids: CASSPLAGGYNEQLL.